A selection of T cell receptor beta chains follows, all from one sample in a study of T-cell memory formation after mild COVID-19. TCRdb reprocessed the 5' RACE reads via MiXCR and lists one record per CDR3 protein. The table lists tens of thousands of distinct CDR3 sequences, 9.5% of them singletons, with about 1.1% in the top ten. The material sequenced was PBMCs or a T cell subset sorted from them (not recorded which). These receptors all stem from a man between 18 and 35 years old who had mild COVID-19 (a few samples of this study predate the infection). Cell type and time point are not known. Both conserved end residues are part of each CDR3. A D gene is named only where the DNA matches it firmly. Rows may omit the clone size; those that give it use once, few, many or a size class.

TRBJ1-4	-	TRBV4-2	few	TGTGCCAGCAGCCGTGGAGTGGAGAGGGAACTGTTTTTT	CASSRGVERELFF
TRBJ2-7	-	TRBV5-1	-	TGCGCCAGCAGCTTGGATCGCCCGCCAACCTACGAGCAGTACTTC	CASSLDRPPTYEQYF
TRBJ2-5	-	TRBV3-1	-	TGTGCCAGCAGCCGCAAAGGAGTACCCCGGGAGACCCAGTACTTC	CASSRKGVPRETQYF
TRBJ1-2	-	TRBV20-1	-	TGCAGTGCTAGCGTGGGGGGCGCGCGCTATGGCTACACCTTC	CSASVGGARYGYTF
TRBJ2-1	TRBD2	TRBV2	few	TGTGCCAGCAGTGCACTAGCGGGGGGGCCCCGTGGGTACAATGAGCAGTTCTTC	CASSALAGGPRGYNEQFF
TRBJ2-3	-	TRBV2	few	TGTGCCAGCGGGGTCGGCCCCACAGATACGCAGTATTTT	CASGVGPTDTQYF
TRBJ2-5	-	TRBV12-3/TRBV12-4	few	TGTGCCAGCAGTTTAGGAGGCGACCAAGAGACCCAGTACTTC	CASSLGGDQETQYF
TRBJ1-1	TRBD1	TRBV5-1	few	TGCGCCAGCAGCGGCCGGACAGGCATGGGGACTGAAGCTTTCTTT	CASSGRTGMGTEAFF
TRBJ2-1	TRBD2	TRBV6-2/TRBV6-3	-	TGTGCCAGCAGGCACGGCGGGGGGTCCTACAATGAGCAGTTCTTC	CASRHGGGSYNEQFF
TRBJ2-1	TRBD2	TRBV6-5	few	TGTGCCAGCAACCCTAGCGGGTACAATGAGCAGTTCTTC	CASNPSGYNEQFF
TRBJ2-2	-	TRBV29-1	few	TGCAGCGTTGCAGACACCGGGGAGCTGTTTTTT	CSVADTGELFF
TRBJ2-7	-	TRBV6-2/TRBV6-3	few	TGTGCCAGCCCCTACCCTCGGGGAACCTACGAGCAGTACTTC	CASPYPRGTYEQYF
TRBJ2-1	-	TRBV4-3	-	TGCGCCAGCAGCCAAGACCGAGAGGATGAGCAGTTCTTC	CASSQDREDEQFF
TRBJ2-2	TRBD1	TRBV18	few	TGTGCCAGCTCTCAGCAGGGGGTTGAGAACACCGGGGAGCTGTTTTTT	CASSQQGVENTGELFF
TRBJ1-1	-	TRBV7-9	few	TGTGCCAGCAGCTTAGGTGGAGCCATGAACACTGAAGCTTTCTTT	CASSLGGAMNTEAFF
TRBJ2-3	TRBD2	TRBV30	few	TGTGCCTGGAGTGCCCACGCGACTAGCGGAAACACAGATACGCAGTATTTT	CAWSAHATSGNTDTQYF
TRBJ1-1	-	TRBV5-1	-	TGCGCCAGCAGCTGGGGGTCTTGGGGGCAGATCGACACTGAAGCTTTCTTT	CASSWGSWGQIDTEAFF
TRBJ2-1	TRBD2	TRBV2	-	TGTGCCAGCAGCCAGACTAGCGGGGGCTACAATGAGCAGTTCTTC	CASSQTSGGYNEQFF
TRBJ2-1	-	TRBV7-2	-	TGTGCCAGAAGCCCCTTACCCAGGGCACATGAGCAGTTCTTC	CARSPLPRAHEQFF
TRBJ2-3	TRBD2	TRBV7-9	-	TGTGCCAGCACCTTAGCGGGGGGCAGCACAGATACGCAGTATTTT	CASTLAGGSTDTQYF
TRBJ2-2	-	TRBV7-2	few	TGTGCCAGCAGCCCCTTTGGGGGCCCCACCGGGGAGCTGTTTTTT	CASSPFGGPTGELFF
TRBJ2-1	-	TRBV7-2	-	TGTGCCAGCAGCTTGAGTTTCGGGGGCAATGAGCAGTTCTTC	CASSLSFGGNEQFF
TRBJ2-5	-	TRBV12-3/TRBV12-4	many	TGTGCCAGCAGTTTGTGGGCTGGAGAGACCCAGTACTTC	CASSLWAGETQYF
TRBJ2-5	-	TRBV24-1	-	TGTGCCACCAGTTTGGGGGGACAAGAGACCCAGTACTTC	CATSLGGQETQYF
TRBJ2-7	-	TRBV12-3/TRBV12-4	few	TGTGCCAGCAGTTTAAGGGCAGGAATCTACGAGCAGTACTTC	CASSLRAGIYEQYF
TRBJ1-1	-	TRBV5-5	-	TGTGCCAGCAGCTTGAGGGGGGAGACGGCTTTCTTT	CASSLRGETAFF
TRBJ2-7	-	TRBV30	many	TGTGCCTGGAGTGTGGGGGGGCCGTACGAGCAGTACTTC	CAWSVGGPYEQYF
TRBJ1-1	TRBD1	TRBV12-3/TRBV12-4	-	TGTGCCAGCAGTACCGGGACAGGGATTCGGGCTGAAGCTTTCTTT	CASSTGTGIRAEAFF
TRBJ2-3	TRBD2	TRBV7-2	-	TGTGCCAGCAGCCCAGCGGGGACTCGCACAGATACGCAGTATTTT	CASSPAGTRTDTQYF
TRBJ2-3	TRBD2	TRBV18	many	TGTGCCAGCTCACCGGGACTAGCGCGCACAGATACGCAGTATTTT	CASSPGLARTDTQYF
TRBJ2-5	-	TRBV20-1	-	TGCAGTGCTCGGGTCTCGGCAATAGGGACCCAGTACTTC	CSARVSAIGTQYF
TRBJ2-5	-	TRBV5-1	many	TGCGCCAGCAGCAGGGCGTACCAAGAGACCCAGTACTTC	CASSRAYQETQYF
TRBJ1-5	TRBD1	TRBV5-1	few	TGCGCCAACCCAACAGGGGGCCATCAGCCCCAGCATTTT	CANPTGGHQPQHF
TRBJ1-5	-	TRBV2	-	TGTGCCAGCAGTGACGGGTATCAGCCCCAGCATTTT	CASSDGYQPQHF
TRBJ2-3	TRBD1	TRBV7-6	many	TGTGCCAGCAGCTCTCTAGAGGACAGGGGCACAGATACGCAGTATTTT	CASSSLEDRGTDTQYF
TRBJ2-7	-	TRBV12-3/TRBV12-4	many	TGTGCCAGCAGTGTCCGGAGCCACGAGCAGTACTTC	CASSVRSHEQYF
TRBJ1-1	TRBD1	TRBV24-1	-	TGTGCCACCAGGGGGACAGGGTCCGGCACTGAAGCTTTCTTT	CATRGTGSGTEAFF
TRBJ1-1	-	TRBV11-2	-	TGTGCCAGCAGACATACGGGGACTGAAGCTTTCTTT	CASRHTGTEAFF
TRBJ2-3	TRBD2	TRBV5-1	many	TGCGCCAGCAGCCAAATTAGCGGGGGGGCCACAGATACGCAGTATTTT	CASSQISGGATDTQYF
TRBJ2-7	-	TRBV29-1	few	TGCAGCGTTGGCTGGCGAGGGGACGAGCAGTACTTC	CSVGWRGDEQYF
TRBJ1-5	-	TRBV6-1	few	TGTGCCAGCAGTGATGCAACCATTCGGTCGACCCAGGCTCAGCCCCAGCATTTT	CASSDATIRSTQAQPQHF
TRBJ2-3	-	TRBV5-1	few	TGCGCCAGCAGCTTGGGACAGGCGGGAGATACGCAGTATTTT	CASSLGQAGDTQYF
TRBJ1-1	-	TRBV6-5	-	TGTGCCAGCAGTCGTACCTCCATGAACACTGAAGCTTTCTTT	CASSRTSMNTEAFF
TRBJ1-6	-	TRBV7-2	-	TGTGCCAGCAGCTTAGGTCCAGGAATGGGGAATTCACCCCTCCACTTT	CASSLGPGMGNSPLHF
TRBJ2-3	TRBD2	TRBV7-3	-	TGTGCCAGCAGCTTAGACGGGGGGGGCACAGATACGCAGTATTTT	CASSLDGGGTDTQYF
TRBJ1-4	TRBD1	TRBV28	-	TGTGCCAGCAAGGAGGGGACAGGGGTTGAAAAACTGTTTTTT	CASKEGTGVEKLFF
TRBJ2-2	-	TRBV20-1	few	TGCAGTGCTAGAGATATGGCTTCGGGCACCGGGGAGCTGTTTTTT	CSARDMASGTGELFF
TRBJ2-7	-	TRBV5-1	few	TGCGCCAGCAGCTTACCAATTCCGGGGCACTTC	CASSLPIPGHF
TRBJ2-4	-	TRBV7-9	few	TGTGCCAGCAGCTTTTCCGGGGACCTGAAGGACATTCAGTACTTC	CASSFSGDLKDIQYF
TRBJ2-7	TRBD1	TRBV20-1	-	TGCAGTGCTAGGACAGGGGGCTACGAGCAGTACTTC	CSARTGGYEQYF
TRBJ2-3	-	TRBV5-1	few	TGCGCCAGCAGCTTGGTCGGGGCGGAAGATACGCAGTATTTT	CASSLVGAEDTQYF
TRBJ1-1	TRBD1	TRBV12-3/TRBV12-4	many	TGTGCCAGCAGTACAGGGGAGGGAACTGAAGCTTTCTTT	CASSTGEGTEAFF
TRBJ1-1	TRBD1	TRBV7-2	-	TGTGCCAGCAGCCCAATGGGACAGGCCACTGAAGCTTTCTTT	CASSPMGQATEAFF
TRBJ2-6	-	TRBV5-1	many	TGCGCCAGCAGCTTGGGTGGGGGCCGAGACTCTGGGGCCAACGTCCTGACTTTC	CASSLGGGRDSGANVLTF
TRBJ1-6	-	TRBV10-3	-	TGTGCCATCAGTTCAGGGGACTCACCCCTCCACTTT	CAISSGDSPLHF
TRBJ1-6	TRBD1	TRBV4-3	few	TGCGCCAGCAGCCAAGAAAGTAGGGGGCTTTCACCCCTCCACTTT	CASSQESRGLSPLHF
TRBJ2-3	-	TRBV15	-	TGTGCCACCAGCAACACAGATACGCAGTATTTT	CATSNTDTQYF